The 7 T cell receptor beta chains listed next were all sequenced from one sample in a study of cytomegalovirus exposure and HLA in healthy donors. PCR primers comprised 60 Vbeta and 13 Jbeta primers. TCRdb keeps only in-frame clones here, not all; method: immunoSEQ multiplex PCR. The sample gives 210,000 or so clones, about 89% of which show up once; approximately 1% is in the top ten. Sequenced material: PBMCs. The source of these receptors is a woman between 18 and 29 years old in good health and CMV-seronegative.

This clone appeared once. The chain is built from TRBV6-6 and TRBJ2-1; no firm D call. The CDR3 extends over 13 amino acids. V was trimmed by 4 bases and J by 10 bases, leaving 14 bases between them. Germline CDR1 and CDR2: MNHNY and SVGAGI (reference sequence). As DNA, the CDR3 is TGTGCCAGCAGTTCTGTTCCCTCGGTAGAGCAGTTCTTC. Amino acid sequence: CASSSVPSVEQFF.

This clone came up a few times. The identical CDR3 is also encoded by other nucleotide sequences in the sample. V is TRBV7-9 and J is TRBJ2-7; possibly TRBD1 for D (6 bases). CDR3 size: 12 residues. The germline CDR1 and CDR2 sequences are SEHNR and FQNEAQ (reference sequence). Trimming shortened V by 6 bases and J by 4 bases, and 10 bases separated the two germline ends. The CDR3 nucleotides are TGTGCCAGCAGTTCACAGGGTTACGAGCAGTACTTC. Protein sequence: CASSSQGYEQYF.

Here the CDR3 DNA reads TGTGCCATCAGTGAGGGAGATTCACCCCTCCACTTT. It yields the protein CAISEGDSPLHF. V gene TRBV10-3 combines with J gene TRBJ1-6; D is ambiguous. Trimming removed 2 bases at V and 8 bases at J, with 4 bases between. The CDR3 extends over 12 amino acids. Germline V gene sequence: CDR1 ENHRY, CDR2 SYGVKD.

The rearrangement links TRBV7-9 to TRBJ2-5, with 8 bases that match TRBD2. The V segment lost 4 bases and the J segment 5 bases; nucleotides outside the gene matches: 3. Germline V lookup: CDR1 SEHNR, CDR2 FQNEAQ (reference sequence). The CDR3 extends over 13 amino acids. The CDR3 coding sequence is TGTGCCAGCAGCTCGGGGGGGTCCGAGACCCAGTACTTC. This translates into CASSSGGSETQYF.

This chain uses TRBV7-3 with TRBJ2-2; D is perhaps TRBD1 (5 bases). In germline, CDR1 is SGHTA, CDR2 FQGTGA. Deletions cut 5 bases from V and 5 bases from J, with 15 bases between. This CDR3 spans 15 amino acids. CDR3 protein: CASSIGAFRTGELFF. In DNA form, the CDR3 reads TGTGCCAGCAGCATTGGGGCTTTCAGGACCGGGGAGCTGTTTTTT.

The CDR3 DNA follows: TGTGCCAGCAGTCCGTGGGGCGAAGTAAACACTGAAGCTTTCTTT. Its translation: CASSPWGEVNTEAFF. The chain couples TRBV6-5 to TRBJ1-1, with D perhaps TRBD1 (5 bases). Germline assignment: CDR1 MNHEY and CDR2 SVGAGI. V was cut by 5 bases and J by 2 bases, with 15 bases left in between. This CDR3 is built from 15 residues.

The chain combines TRBV6-1 with TRBJ1-5; no clear D. This CDR3 comprises 12 residues. With 8 bases removed from V and 4 bases from J, the gap between germline ends came to 9 bases. Germline CDR1 reads MNHNS; CDR2 reads SASEGT. CDR3 nucleotides: TGTGCCAGCCGCCCGGGAAATCAGCCCCAGCATTTT. As protein: CASRPGNQPQHF.